This T cell receptor (beta chain) is drawn from a study of T cells and Merkel cell carcinoma outcomes. The study's findings and limits: In Merkel cell carcinoma, repertoire and T-cell density reportedly predicted outcomes.

A note on this clone: Its antigen is unknown.

Measured with immunoSEQ multiplex PCR; TCRdb has only the in-frame clones, and not every one. Among 15,000 to 17,000 clones listed, 75% to 90% were seen once. Sequenced: tumor tissue from Merkel cell carcinoma. This clonotype originated in a human donor with Merkel cell carcinoma.

The CDR3 DNA reads as TGTGCCAGCAGTGCTTGGGACAGGGGAAACATTCAGTACTTC. Amino acids: CASSAWDRGNIQYF. The rearrangement joins TRBV6-1 to TRBJ2-4, with 10 bases fitting TRBD1. The CDR3 loop spans 14 amino acids. Germline loops: CDR1 MNHNS, CDR2 SASEGT. V trimming: 4 bases; J trimming: 6 bases; junction bases outside the gene matches: 3.